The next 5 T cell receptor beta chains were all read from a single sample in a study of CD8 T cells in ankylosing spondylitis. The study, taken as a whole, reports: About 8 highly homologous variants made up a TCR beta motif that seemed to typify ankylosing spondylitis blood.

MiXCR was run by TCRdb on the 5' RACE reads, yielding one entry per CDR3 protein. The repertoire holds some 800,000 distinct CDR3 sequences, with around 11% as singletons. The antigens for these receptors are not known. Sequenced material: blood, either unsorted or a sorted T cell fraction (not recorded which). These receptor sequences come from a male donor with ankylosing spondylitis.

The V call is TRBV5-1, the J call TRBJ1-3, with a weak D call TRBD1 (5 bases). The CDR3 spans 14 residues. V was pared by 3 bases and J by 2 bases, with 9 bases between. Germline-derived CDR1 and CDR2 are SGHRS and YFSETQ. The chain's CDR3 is CASSSSGTGNTIYF. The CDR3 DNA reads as TGCGCCAGCAGCTCGTCAGGGACTGGAAACACCATATATTTT.

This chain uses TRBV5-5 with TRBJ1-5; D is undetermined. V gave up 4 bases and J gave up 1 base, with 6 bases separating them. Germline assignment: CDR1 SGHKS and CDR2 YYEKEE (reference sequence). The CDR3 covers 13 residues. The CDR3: CASSGRSNQPQHF. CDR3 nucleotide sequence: TGTGCCAGCAGCGGGAGGAGCAATCAGCCCCAGCATTTT.

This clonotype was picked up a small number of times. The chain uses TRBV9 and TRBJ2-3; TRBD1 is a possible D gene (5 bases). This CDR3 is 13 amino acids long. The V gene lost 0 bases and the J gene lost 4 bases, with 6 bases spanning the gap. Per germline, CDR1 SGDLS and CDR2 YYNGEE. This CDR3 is CASSVEGSDTQYF. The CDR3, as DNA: TGTGCCAGCAGCGTAGAGGGGTCAGATACGCAGTATTTT.

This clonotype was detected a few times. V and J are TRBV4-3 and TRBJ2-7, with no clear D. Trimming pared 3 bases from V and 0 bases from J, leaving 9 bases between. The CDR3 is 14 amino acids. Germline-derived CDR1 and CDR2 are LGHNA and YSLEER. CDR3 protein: CASSQSGFSYEQYF. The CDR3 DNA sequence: TGCGCCAGCAGCCAGTCGGGCTTCTCCTACGAGCAGTACTTC.

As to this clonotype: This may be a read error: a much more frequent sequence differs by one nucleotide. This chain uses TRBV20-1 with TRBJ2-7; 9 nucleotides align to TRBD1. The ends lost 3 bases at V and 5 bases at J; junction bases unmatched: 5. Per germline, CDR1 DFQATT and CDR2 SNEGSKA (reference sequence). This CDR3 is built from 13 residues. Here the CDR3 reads CSASGDRVDEQYF. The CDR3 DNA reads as TGCAGTGCTAGCGGGGACAGGGTTGACGAGCAGTACTTC.